This TCR beta chain was sequenced for a study of blood T cell repertoires in COVID-19. Only in-frame clones appear in the TCRdb table, and some are missing; sequencing was by immunoSEQ multiplex PCR. Of around 250,000 clones listed, around 84% are singletons. Trimming took 4 bases from V and 2 from J, leaving 11 bases between them. The CDR3 has 14 residues. CDR1 is SGHTA, CDR2 FQGNSA, per germline. The clonotype comes from a woman in her fifties or sixties who had recovered from COVID-19. The chain joins TRBV7-2 to TRBJ1-2, with D uncertain. The material sequenced was PBMCs or T cells enriched from blood (not recorded which). CDR3 residues: CASSSDGGNYGYTF. CDR3 nucleotides: TGTGCCAGCAGCTCGGATGGCGGAAACTATGGCTACACCTTC.